The 25 T cell receptor beta chains reported below all come from one sample, sequenced in a study of shared clonotypes between healthy human individuals. Repertoires were generated with immunoSEQ multiplex PCR, while TCRdb's copy carries only in-frame clones and drops some. Among almost 750,000 clones listed, just under 75% were seen once. The sample consisted of memory CD4+ T cells sorted from blood. The sample's subset: CD45RA-negative fraction. These receptors came from a young woman in good health.

The chain carries TRBV11-2 and TRBJ1-1, with TRBD1 identical over 9 bases. The CDR3 consists of 13 residues. With V trimmed by 5 bases and J by 6 bases, 4 bases remained unmatched. CDR1 SGHAT and CDR2 FQNNGV come from the germline V gene. The CDR3 bases are TGTGCCAGCAGCCTGGACAGGGGAGCTGAAGCTTTCTTT. Translation: CASSLDRGAEAFF.

The V call is TRBV2, the J call TRBJ2-7; no definite D call. V was trimmed by 8 bases and J by 0 bases, leaving 5 bases between them. CDR3 length equals 11 residues. Germline CDR1 SNHLY, CDR2 FYNNEI. As DNA, the CDR3 is TGTGCCAGCCTTAGCTCCTACGAGCAGTACTTC. This gives the protein CASLSSYEQYF.

The J gene is TRBJ1-5, the V gene TRBV2, with 7 nucleotides matching TRBD1. The V segment lost 4 bases and the J segment 4 bases; nucleotides outside the gene matches: 1. The CDR3 length is 13 residues. Per germline, CDR1 SNHLY and CDR2 FYNNEI. This CDR3 reads CASSGQGNQPQHF. Here the CDR3 DNA reads TGTGCCAGCAGTGGACAGGGAAATCAGCCCCAGCATTTT. The entire variable domain, with the rest obtained from reference TRBV2 and TRBJ1-5, is as follows: EPEVTQTPSHQVTQMGQEVILRCVPISNHLYFYWYRQILGQKVEFLVSFYNNEISEKSEIFDDQFSVERPDGSNFTLKIRSTKLEDSAMYFCASSGQGNQPQHFGDGTRLSIL.

Only a few counts were recorded for this clone. The CDR3 sequence is CASEGGDDEKLFF. CDR3 bases: TGTGCCAGCGAGGGAGGGGACGATGAAAAACTGTTTTTT. This chain joins TRBV6-6 and TRBJ1-4; D possibly corresponds to TRBD1 (5 bases). The CDR3 spans 13 residues. The V gene lost 8 bases and the J gene lost 6 bases, with 13 bases spanning the gap. Germline CDR1 MNHNY, CDR2 SVGAGI (reference sequence).

In the case of this clone: The same CDR3 arises from other DNA sequences in this sample as well. The genes are TRBV5-4 and TRBJ1-1; D is possibly TRBD1 (5 bases). Germline V CDR1 and CDR2: SGHNT, YYREEE (reference sequence). The CDR3 runs 13 residues. V gave up 2 bases and J gave up 1 base, with 6 bases separating them. CDR3 DNA: TGTGCCAGCAGCTTCGGGGCGAACACTGAAGCTTTCTTT. Translated, it gives CASSFGANTEAFF. The full variable domain, with the rest looked up from reference TRBV5-4 and TRBJ1-1, is ETGVTQSPTHLIKTRGQQVTLRCSSQSGHNTVSWYQQALGQGPQFIFQYYREEENGRGNFPPRFSGLQFPNYSSELNVNALELDDSALYLCASSFGANTEAFFGQGTRLTVV.

V is TRBV7-2 and J is TRBJ2-6; no firm D call. The germline V and J ends were trimmed by 0 bases and 4 bases, with 10 bases remaining between them. CDR3 length: 16 residues. Germline V CDR1 and CDR2: SGHTA, FQGNSA. CDR3 residues: CASSLAVTQGANVLTF. CDR3 DNA sequence: TGTGCCAGCAGCTTAGCGGTCACGCAGGGGGCCAACGTCCTGACTTTC.

V and J are TRBV6-5 and TRBJ2-7; 7 bases align to TRBD1. Germline V lookup: CDR1 MNHEY, CDR2 SVGAGI. The CDR3 loop spans 14 amino acids. Trimming removed 2 bases from V and 3 bases from J; junction bases left unmatched: 4. The CDR3 coding sequence is TGTGCCAGCAGTTACGGGTGGGACAGCTACGAGCAGTACTTC. Its translation is CASSYGWDSYEQYF.

This clone was observed a few times. The chain uses TRBV10-1 and TRBJ2-5; D is unclear. Germline CDR1 is WNHNN and CDR2 is SYGVQD (reference sequence). This CDR3 has 9 residues. Trimming shortened V by 10 bases and J by 2 bases, and 2 bases separated the two germline ends. The CDR3 DNA is TGCGCCACACAAGAGACCCAGTACTTC. As protein: CATQETQYF.

In this sample, this clone turned up a few times. The rearrangement uses TRBV25-1 and TRBJ2-5, with 10 bases aligning to TRBD1. The CDR3 has 16 amino acids. Trimming at V came to 3 bases and at J to 3 bases, leaving 7 bases not matched to a gene. CDR1 MGHDK and CDR2 SYGVNS come from the germline V gene. The DNA for the CDR3 is TGTGCCAGCAGTGAGAACCGGGACAGGGGAGAAGAGACCCAGTACTTC. Translation gives CASSENRDRGEETQYF.

V gene TRBV28 combines with J gene TRBJ2-2; 7 bases align to TRBD2. With V trimmed by 5 bases and J by 6 bases, 9 bases remained unmatched. This CDR3 is 15 amino acids long. The germline CDR1 and CDR2 sequences are MDHEN and SYDVKM. Here the CDR3 reads CASSPAVAGAGELFF. The CDR3 bases are TGTGCCAGCAGTCCAGCGGTGGCGGGGGCCGGGGAGCTGTTTTTT.

The chain joins TRBV11-2 to TRBJ2-2, with D possibly being TRBD1 (6 bases). V was trimmed by 4 bases and J by 3 bases, leaving 18 bases between them. CDR1 is SGHAT and CDR2 is FQNNGV in the germline V gene. The CDR3 totals 17 residues. This chain's CDR3 is CASSYIQGSSHTGELFF. The CDR3 bases are TGTGCCAGCAGCTACATACAGGGTAGTAGCCACACCGGGGAGCTGTTTTTT.

The chain joins TRBV25-1 to TRBJ2-7, with D possibly TRBD2 on 7 matching bases. The germline CDR1 and CDR2 sequences are MGHDK and SYGVNS. V was clipped by 4 bases and J by 6 bases, with 16 bases between them. The CDR3 covers 14 residues. CDR3 in amino acids: CASSGGQGGGEQYF. The CDR3 bases are TGTGCCAGCAGTGGGGGGCAGGGAGGGGGCGAGCAGTACTTC.

The chain employs TRBV6-5 and TRBJ1-1; D call uncertain. Trimming shortened V by 6 bases and J by 9 bases, and 17 bases separated the two germline ends. The germline V gene encodes CDR1 MNHEY and CDR2 SVGAGI. The CDR3 has 13 amino acids. Here the CDR3 DNA reads TGTGCCAGCAGGGGGAGATCGAAGGAAAAAGCTTTCTTT. Encoded protein: CASRGRSKEKAFF.

This chain joins TRBV19 and TRBJ2-7; 12 nucleotides match TRBD2. The CDR3 sequence is 13 residues long. With 4 bases clipped from V and 8 bases from J, the junction kept 3 bases outside the gene matches. Germline V gene data show CDR1 as LNHDA and CDR2 as SQIVND (reference sequence). The CDR3 region is CASSTGLAGQQYF. In nucleotides, the CDR3 is TGTGCCAGTAGTACCGGACTAGCGGGACAGCAGTACTTC.

This sequence joins TRBV15 and TRBJ2-5; D perhaps matches TRBD2 (5 bases). The CDR3 covers 13 residues. Per germline, CDR1 LNHNV and CDR2 YYDKDF (reference sequence). V lost 8 bases, J lost 0 bases, and 10 bases lay in between. CDR3 nucleotides: TGTGCCACCTCGCGAGGGTACCAAGAGACCCAGTACTTC. Protein sequence: CATSRGYQETQYF. Using reference TRBV15 and TRBJ2-5 for the parts outside the CDR3, the full variable domain is DAMVIQNPRYQVTQFGKPVTLSCSQTLNHNVMYWYQQKSSQAPKLLFHYYDKDFNNEADTPDNFQSRRPNTSFCFLDIRSPGLGDTAMYLCATSRGYQETQYFGPGTRLLVL.

The chain employs TRBV10-3 and TRBJ1-5; 10 nucleotides match TRBD1. CDR1 is ENHRY, CDR2 SYGVKD, per germline. The CDR3 is 15 residues long. V shed 8 bases, J shed 4 bases, and the junction held 8 bases outside the gene matches. The DNA for the CDR3 is TGTGCCATCGGGCCGGGACAGGGGCTGAATCAGCCCCAGCATTTT. It is translated as CAIGPGQGLNQPQHF.

The rearrangement links TRBV7-3 to TRBJ2-4; a weak D match, TRBD2 (6 bases). Germline-derived CDR1 and CDR2 are SGHTA and FQGTGA. V lost 5 bases and J 7 bases, leaving 12 bases between the germline ends. The CDR3 spans 13 residues. The CDR3 protein is CASSAAEGNIQYF. CDR3 in DNA: TGTGCCAGCAGCGCGGCGGAGGGGAACATTCAGTACTTC.

This rearrangement joins TRBV6-5 to TRBJ1-3; D unresolved. Trimming took off 0 bases at V and 4 bases at J, with 13 bases between the two ends. The CDR3 runs to 16 residues. Germline V lookup: CDR1 MNHEY, CDR2 SVGAGI. This chain's CDR3 is CASSYSGETDGNTIYF. In DNA form, the CDR3 reads TGTGCCAGCAGTTACTCCGGGGAGACGGACGGAAACACCATATATTTT.

The chain is built from TRBV5-4 and TRBJ1-2; D possibly corresponds to TRBD1 (6 bases). The CDR3 consists of 14 residues. V was trimmed by 0 bases and J by 2 bases, leaving 8 bases between them. The germline V gene has CDR1 SGHNT and CDR2 YYREEE (reference sequence). The DNA of the CDR3 is TGTGCCAGCAGCTTGGGGACAGCCAACTATGGCTACACCTTC. Translating it yields CASSLGTANYGYTF.

The rearrangement joins TRBV5-1 to TRBJ2-3, with TRBD2 identical over 11 bases. The germline CDR1 and CDR2 sequences are SGHRS and YFSETQ. The J segment lost 2 bases and the V segment lost 0 bases, leaving 2 bases of the junction unmatched. The CDR3 length is 16 residues. Here the CDR3 DNA reads TGCGCCAGCAGCTTGGTACTAGCGGGAGACACAGATACGCAGTATTTT. Its protein product is CASSLVLAGDTDTQYF. The full variable domain, rest sourced from reference TRBV5-1 and TRBJ2-3, is KAGVTQTPRYLIKTRGQQVTLSCSPISGHRSVSWYQQTPGQGLQFLFEYFSETQRNKGNFPGRFSGRQFSNSRSEMNVSTLELGDSALYLCASSLVLAGDTDTQYFGPGTRLTVL.

This clone has just a few counts. V gene TRBV18 combines with J gene TRBJ1-1, with a tentative D call TRBD1 (6 bases). Germline lookup yields CDR1 KGHSH and CDR2 LQKENI. The CDR3 consists of 13 residues. V lost 4 bases to trimming and J lost 1 base, with 7 bases between them. CDR3 residues: CASSRGANTEAFF. The CDR3 region has the DNA TGTGCCAGCTCACGGGGGGCGAACACTGAAGCTTTCTTT.

DNA of the CDR3: TGCGCCAGCAGTCAATCGCCCTACATTAGCTCCTACAATGAGCAGTTCTTC. It is translated as CASSQSPYISSYNEQFF. V usage is TRBV23-1 and J usage is TRBJ2-1; D remains unclear. TRBV23-1 is given ORF status, its function remaining uncertain. Trimming left V 0 bases short and J 0 bases short, with 12 bases between. The CDR3 is made up of 17 amino acids.

The chain recombines TRBV19 with TRBJ1-5, with 8 bases matching TRBD1. The V and J ends lost 5 bases and 3 bases, in that order; junction bases with no gene match: 9. The germline V gene encodes CDR1 LNHDA and CDR2 SQIVND (reference sequence). The CDR3 spans 16 residues. For the CDR3, the DNA is TGTGCCAGTAGTTTTTCCTGGACAGGGAACAATCAGCCCCAGCATTTT. Protein sequence: CASSFSWTGNNQPQHF. Combining the CDR3 with reference TRBV19 and TRBJ1-5 gives the whole variable domain DGGITQSPKYLFRKEGQNVTLSCEQNLNHDAMYWYRQDPGQGLRLIYYSQIVNDFQKGDIAEGYSVSREKKESFPLTVTSAQKNPTAFYLCASSFSWTGNNQPQHFGDGTRLSIL.

This sequence joins TRBV9 and TRBJ2-1; D may be TRBD2 (6 bases). Germline CDR1 reads SGDLS; CDR2 reads YYNGEE. Trimming pared 3 bases from V and 0 bases from J, leaving 10 bases between. The CDR3 sequence is 15 residues long. The CDR3 DNA reads as TGTGCCAGCAGCGCGCGGGATCTCTCCTACAATGAGCAGTTCTTC. This codes for CASSARDLSYNEQFF.

This rearrangement joins TRBV2 to TRBJ2-3; 12 nucleotides agree with TRBD2. The germline CDR1 and CDR2 sequences are SNHLY and FYNNEI. The CDR3 loop spans 16 amino acids. After removal of 4 bases from V and 4 bases from J, the junction contained 6 bases not matched to a gene. The CDR3 sequence: CASSGRLAGVADTQYF. In DNA, the CDR3 is TGTGCCAGCAGTGGCCGACTAGCGGGAGTAGCAGATACGCAGTATTTT.